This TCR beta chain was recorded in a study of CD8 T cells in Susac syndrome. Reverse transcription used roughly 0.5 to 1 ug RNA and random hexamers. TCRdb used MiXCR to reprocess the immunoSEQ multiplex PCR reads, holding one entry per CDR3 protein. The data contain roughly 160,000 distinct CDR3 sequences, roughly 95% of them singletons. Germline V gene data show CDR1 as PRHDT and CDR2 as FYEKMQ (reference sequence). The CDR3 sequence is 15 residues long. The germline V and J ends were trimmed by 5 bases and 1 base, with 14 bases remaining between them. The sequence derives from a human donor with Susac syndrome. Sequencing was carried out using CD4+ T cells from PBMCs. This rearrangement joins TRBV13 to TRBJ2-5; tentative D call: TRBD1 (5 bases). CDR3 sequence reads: CASSIGQDPQETQYF. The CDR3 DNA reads TGTGCCAGCAGCATCGGACAAGATCCCCAAGAGACCCAGTACTTC.